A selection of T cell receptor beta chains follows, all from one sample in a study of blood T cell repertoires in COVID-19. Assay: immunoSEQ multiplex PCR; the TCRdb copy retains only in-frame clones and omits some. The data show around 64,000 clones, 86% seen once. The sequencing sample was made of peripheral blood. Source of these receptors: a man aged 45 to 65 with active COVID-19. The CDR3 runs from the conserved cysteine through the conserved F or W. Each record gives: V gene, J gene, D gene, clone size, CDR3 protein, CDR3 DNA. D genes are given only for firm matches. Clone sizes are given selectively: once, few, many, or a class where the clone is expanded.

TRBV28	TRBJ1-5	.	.	CASRAGGLQYSNQPQHF	TGTGCCAGCAGGGCGGGGGGGCTTCAGTATAGCAATCAGCCCCAGCATTTT
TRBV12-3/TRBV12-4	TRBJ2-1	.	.	CASRRAFNEQFF	TGTGCCAGCAGGCGGGCCTTCAATGAGCAGTTCTTC
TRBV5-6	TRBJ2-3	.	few	CASSFRVTTDTQYF	TGTGCCAGCAGTTTCCGGGTCACCACAGATACGCAGTATTTT
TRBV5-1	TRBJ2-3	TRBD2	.	CASSPVTSGGGPDTQYF	TGCGCCAGCAGCCCCGTGACTAGCGGGGGGGGCCCAGATACGCAGTATTTT
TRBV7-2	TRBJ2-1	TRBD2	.	CASSSGLAEAYEQFF	TGTGCCAGCAGCTCTGGACTAGCGGAGGCGTACGAGCAGTTCTTC
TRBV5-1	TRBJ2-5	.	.	CASSLDSESYQETQYF	TGCGCCAGCAGCTTAGACAGCGAGTCGTACCAAGAGACCCAGTACTTC
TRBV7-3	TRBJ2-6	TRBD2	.	CASSFQIAGDTGANVLTF	TGTGCCAGCAGCTTCCAAATAGCGGGAGACACTGGGGCCAACGTCCTGACTTTC
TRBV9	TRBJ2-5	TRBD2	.	CASSVTSGRLQETQYF	TGTGCCAGCAGCGTCACTAGCGGGAGGCTCCAAGAGACCCAGTACTTC
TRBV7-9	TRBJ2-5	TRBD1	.	CASSRRGQALSQETQYF	TGTGCCAGCAGCCGTAGGGGACAGGCCTTATCCCAAGAGACCCAGTACTTC
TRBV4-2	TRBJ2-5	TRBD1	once	CASSQGRQGAFETQYF	TGTGCCAGCAGCCAAGGAAGACAGGGGGCGTTTGAGACCCAGTACTTC
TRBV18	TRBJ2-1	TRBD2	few	CASSPPSGLAGANNEQFF	TGTGCCAGCTCACCACCATCGGGACTAGCGGGGGCTAACAATGAGCAGTTCTTC
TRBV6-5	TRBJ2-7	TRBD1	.	CASTYGGQPEFEQYF	TGTGCCAGCACTTATGGGGGACAGCCTGAATTCGAGCAGTACTTC
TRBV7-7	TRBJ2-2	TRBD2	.	CASSPPSGGTGELFF	TGTGCTAGCAGCCCTCCTAGCGGGGGGACCGGGGAGCTGTTTTTT
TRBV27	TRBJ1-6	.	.	CASSLSLSPSSYNSPLHF	TGTGCCAGCAGTTTATCCCTTAGCCCCAGCTCCTATAATTCACCCCTCCACTTT
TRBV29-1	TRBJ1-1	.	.	CSVAEGVGTEAFF	TGCAGCGTTGCAGAGGGAGTAGGTACTGAAGCTTTCTTT
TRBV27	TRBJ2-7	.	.	CASSLGRGPYEQYF	TGTGCCAGCAGTTTGGGCAGGGGACCCTACGAGCAGTACTTC